The source of this TCR beta chain is a study of cytomegalovirus exposure and HLA in healthy donors. PCR amplification relied on 60 Vbeta primers (plus 13 Jbeta primers). Data came from immunoSEQ multiplex PCR; TCRdb stores just in-frame clones and leaves some out. The sample records over 200,000 clones, around 73% being singletons. Germline CDR1 reads MNHEY; CDR2 reads SMNVEV (reference sequence). This CDR3 region has 16 residues. V lost 1 base and J lost 3, with 12 bases in between. The TCR was taken from a male donor in good health and CMV-seronegative. Sequenced material: PBMCs. The chain couples TRBV27 to TRBJ1-4; D unclear. DNA for the CDR3: TGTGCCAGCAGTTTATTCGGGAAGTACTCTAATGAAAAACTGTTTTTT. Its translation is CASSLFGKYSNEKLFF.